The sequence of this TCR beta chain was determined in a study of blood T cells in healthy people across ages. J gave up 6 bases and V 0 bases, and 3 bases lay outside the gene matches. In germline, CDR1 is LGHNA, CDR2 YSLEER. The CDR3 is 16 residues long. Together with a sample-barcoded 5' primer, a J-beta primer mix was included in a second PCR lasting roughly 6 to 12 cycles. Each of the cDNA molecules was tagged by a template-switch adaptor with 12 random nucleotides. Using its own MiXCR run on the 5' RACE reads, TCRdb lists one record per CDR3 protein. The data contain around 1,600,000 distinct CDR3 sequences, about 45% of them singletons.

Specimen: blood. The chain recombines TRBV4-3 with TRBJ2-1, with 12 bases aligning to TRBD2. The TCR sequence derives from a woman between 18 and 29 years old in good health. CDR3 protein: CASSQEPSGGANEQFF. CDR3 DNA sequence: TGCGCCAGCAGCCAAGAACCTAGCGGGGGGGCCAATGAGCAGTTCTTC.